Sequencing of this T cell receptor beta chain was carried out in a study of early stage breast cancer tumors. Germline CDR1 is SEHNR and CDR2 is FQNEAQ (reference sequence). V was clipped by 3 bases and J by 3 bases; unmatched bases: 2. There are 13 residues in the CDR3. Some clones are missing from TCRdb's copy, which holds only in-frame ones; the method was immunoSEQ multiplex PCR. The sample consists of roughly 5,100 clones, 60% to 80% of them appearing once. This clone was seen a handful of times. The sequence was obtained from a person in their sixties or seventies with breast cancer. The material sequenced was breast tumor tissue. J is TRBJ2-7 and V is TRBV7-9; the match to TRBD1 covers 7 bases. CDR3 nucleotides: TGTGCCAGCAGCTTGGGGGACAGCTACGAGCAGTACTTC. This encodes CASSLGDSYEQYF.